The rows below give T cell receptor beta chains drawn from one sample of a study of blood T cell repertoires in COVID-19. Method: immunoSEQ multiplex PCR; TCRdb's copy keeps in-frame clones and lacks some. The sample holds 200,000 to 250,000 clones, roughly 84% seen once. Input material: peripheral blood. All receptors derive from a woman older than 75 with acute or convalescent COVID-19. Each CDR3 is given with its conserved first and last residue. D genes are given only for firm matches. Some rows have no size entry. The others give once, few or many, or a class for an expanded clone.

clone_size	v_call	d_call	j_call	cdr3_aa	cdr3_nt
once	TRBV7-9	.	TRBJ1-6	CASSLGAVDNSPLHF	TGTGCCAGCAGCTTAGGCGCCGTAGATAATTCACCCCTCCACTTT
.	TRBV18	TRBD2	TRBJ2-1	CASSPGLAGAGGEQFF	TGTGCCAGCTCACCCGGACTAGCGGGGGCGGGGGGTGAGCAGTTCTTC
once	TRBV14	.	TRBJ1-1	CASSQEEGGRAFF	TGTGCCAGCAGCCAAGAAGAGGGAGGTCGGGCTTTCTTT
.	TRBV19	.	TRBJ1-3	CAGGSGNTIYF	TGTGCCGGAGGTTCTGGAAACACCATATATTTT
.	TRBV6-5	TRBD1	TRBJ2-7	CASGTGGGTPEQYF	TGTGCCAGCGGAACAGGGGGCGGGACTCCAGAGCAGTACTTC
.	TRBV30	.	TRBJ1-6	CAWSSLQNSPLHF	TGTGCCTGGAGTTCTCTACAGAATTCACCCCTCCACTTT
.	TRBV28	.	TRBJ2-3	CASSSTDSADTQYF	TGTGCCAGCAGTTCGACAGATTCGGCAGATACGCAGTATTTT
.	TRBV25-1	.	TRBJ1-6	CASSEGAGGLDNSPLHF	TGTGCCAGCAGTGAAGGCGCGGGGGGGCTCGATAATTCACCCCTCCACTTT
.	TRBV27	TRBD1	TRBJ1-2	CASRSFGQGYGYTF	TGTGCCAGCAGATCCTTCGGACAGGGTTATGGCTACACCTTC
.	TRBV28	TRBD1	TRBJ1-1	CASSPGQGGRLMNTEAFF	TGTGCCAGCAGTCCAGGACAGGGTGGAAGACTAATGAACACTGAAGCTTTCTTT
.	TRBV6-5	.	TRBJ1-1	CASRTVNTEAFF	TGTGCCAGCAGGACAGTGAACACTGAAGCTTTCTTT
few	TRBV6-5	TRBD1	TRBJ1-2	CASSYGYQGASHTF	TGTGCCAGCAGTTACGGATACCAGGGGGCGAGTCACACCTTC
few	TRBV9	.	TRBJ1-3	CASSGSLGNTIYF	TGTGCCAGCAGCGGCAGTCTCGGAAACACCATATATTTT
.	TRBV3-1/TRBV3-2	.	TRBJ2-2	CASSQMQEAGELFF	TGTGCCAGCAGCCAAATGCAGGAGGCCGGGGAGCTGTTTTTT
.	TRBV18	.	TRBJ2-1	CASSLQGVVLYNEQFF	TGTGCCAGCTCATTACAGGGCGTAGTTTTGTACAATGAGCAGTTCTTC
.	TRBV7-2	TRBD1	TRBJ1-5	CASSLEDRGNQPQHF	TGTGCCAGCAGCTTGGAAGACAGGGGCAATCAGCCCCAGCATTTT
once	TRBV4-2	TRBD1	TRBJ2-1	CASSQGQGVEYEQFF	TGTGCCAGCAGCCAAGGACAGGGCGTGGAGTATGAGCAGTTCTTC
few	TRBV10-3	.	TRBJ1-6	CAISESEGHSPLHF	TGTGCCATCAGTGAGTCGGAGGGGCATTCACCCCTCCACTTT
.	TRBV19	.	TRBJ1-3	CASSKARSSGNTIYF	TGTGCCAGTAGTAAAGCCCGGAGCTCTGGAAACACCATATATTTT
.	TRBV28	.	TRBJ2-5	CASSPYSFDETQYF	TGTGCCAGCAGTCCTTACAGCTTCGACGAGACCCAGTACTTC
.	TRBV29-1	.	TRBJ1-3	CSARTPSSGNTIYF	TGCAGCGCCAGGACACCGAGCTCTGGAAACACCATATATTTT
.	TRBV6-5	.	TRBJ1-5	CASSVDIDQPQHF	TGTGCCAGCAGCGTTGACATAGATCAGCCCCAGCATTTT
once	TRBV4-3	TRBD1	TRBJ2-1	CASSPRTGPYNEQFF	TGCGCCAGCAGCCCTCGGACAGGCCCCTACAATGAGCAGTTCTTC
.	TRBV5-1	TRBD1	TRBJ1-4	CASSVQGAGGDEKLFF	TGCGCCAGCAGCGTTCAGGGGGCAGGCGGGGATGAAAAACTGTTTTTT
few	TRBV6-5	TRBD1	TRBJ1-5	CASSPVRGQGQPQHF	TGTGCCAGCAGTCCCGTGAGGGGGCAAGGTCAGCCCCAGCATTTT
.	TRBV20-1	TRBD1	TRBJ1-1	CSGSRDSEAFF	TGCAGTGGATCCCGGGACAGTGAAGCTTTCTTT
.	TRBV18	TRBD1	TRBJ2-1	CASSPSGTGVGGEQFF	TGTGCCAGCTCACCCTCCGGGACAGGGGTAGGGGGTGAGCAGTTCTTC
.	TRBV18	TRBD1	TRBJ2-2	CASSLTAGQGPTGELFF	TGTGCCAGCTCACTCACTGCGGGACAGGGTCCAACCGGGGAGCTGTTTTTT
.	TRBV5-1	TRBD2	TRBJ2-3	CASSLGLATTDTQYF	TGCGCCAGCAGTCTCGGACTAGCGACGACAGATACGCAGTATTTT
.	TRBV21-1	.	TRBJ2-3	CASSKWCRGSTDTQYF	TGTGCCAGCAGCAAATGGTGTAGGGGTAGCACAGATACGCAGTATTTT
.	TRBV11-3	TRBD2	TRBJ2-5	CASSLRSGGPQETQYF	TGTGCCAGCAGCTTAAGGAGCGGGGGGCCCCAAGAGACCCAGTACTTC
.	TRBV27	TRBD1	TRBJ2-5	CASRITGGRETQYF	TGTGCCAGCAGGATAACAGGGGGCAGGGAGACCCAGTACTTC
.	TRBV6-5	.	TRBJ2-7	CASSYSRGEDLEQYF	TGTGCCAGCAGTTACTCAAGGGGCGAGGACCTCGAGCAGTACTTC
once	TRBV5-1	.	TRBJ1-6	CASSLGTANSPLHF	TGCGCCAGCAGCTTGGGGACAGCTAATTCACCCCTCCACTTT
few	TRBV2	TRBD2	TRBJ2-5	CATQGRGGGGTETQETQYF	TGTGCCACCCAGGGTCGGGGTGGCGGGGGGACCGAAACTCAAGAGACCCAGTACTTC
once	TRBV19	.	TRBJ1-1	CASSIDRVGNTEAFF	TGTGCCAGTAGTATAGATCGGGTAGGGAACACTGAAGCTTTCTTT
.	TRBV5-4	TRBD1	TRBJ1-6	CASSSQGDDSPLHF	TGTGCCAGCAGCTCTCAGGGGGATGATTCACCCCTCCACTTT
.	TRBV7-9	TRBD1	TRBJ1-2	CASSQSGGQHF	TGTGCCAGCAGTCAGTCCGGGGGACAGCACTTC
.	TRBV20-1	.	TRBJ2-4	CSASSGWAKNIQYF	TGCAGTGCTAGTTCGGGTTGGGCCAAAAACATTCAGTACTTC
.	TRBV5-4	.	TRBJ1-2	CASGGGRGPYGYTF	TGTGCCAGCGGGGGGGGCAGGGGCCCCTATGGCTACACCTTC
.	TRBV7-8	TRBD1	TRBJ1-1	CASSLAGQGGTEAFF	TGTGCCAGCAGCTTAGCTGGACAGGGAGGAACTGAAGCTTTCTTT
.	TRBV6-5	TRBD1	TRBJ1-3	CASSYSGQSSGNTIYF	TGTGCCAGCAGTTACTCGGGACAGAGCTCTGGAAACACCATATATTTT